This passage covers 21 T cell receptor beta chains from one sample sequenced in a study of T cell repertoires in cytomegalovirus infection (dated by TCRdb to between 2018 and 2020). Antigens for these TCRs are unknown. Explained via the paper, the treatment or condition label denotes: in vitro stimulation with specific CMV peptide epitopes to enrich CMV-specific T cells. Instrument used: Illumina HiSeq 1500. Through fastp at Q25 and MiXCR, TCRdb rebuilt clones from the public reads, retaining in-frame beta chains. Duplicate CDR3 protein sequences are folded into a single record with the most common DNA and genes. The sample data list hundreds of thousands of distinct CDR3 sequences, and about 33% of these were observed just once. 15% to 20% of the sample is in the top ten clones. Material: cultured PBMCs, obtained from culture after CMV antigen stimulation. Every receptor here comes from a human donor in good health (CMV status not recorded). Some clones in this sample may be carry-over from other donors' samples.

The V and J genes are TRBV4-2 and TRBJ2-7, with 9 nucleotides matching TRBD2. J lost 3 bases, V lost 2 bases, and 5 bases had no gene match. The CDR3 totals 15 residues. Germline CDR1 is LGHNA and CDR2 is YNFKEQ. This CDR3 reads CASSQPGLAFYEQYF. CDR3 sequence (DNA): TGTGCCAGCAGCCAACCGGGACTAGCCTTCTACGAGCAGTACTTC.

The J gene is TRBJ2-3, the V gene TRBV20-1, with 11 bases fitting TRBD2. The CDR3 sequence is 15 residues long. The ends lost 5 bases at V and 2 bases at J; junction bases unmatched: 6. Looked up from germline, CDR1 is DFQATT and CDR2 is SNEGSKA (reference sequence). CDR3 in DNA: TGCAGTGCTTCTATAGCGGGAGGGGACACAGATACGCAGTATTTT. This codes for CSASIAGGDTDTQYF.

The chain has TRBV7-6 and TRBJ2-5; TRBD1 or TRBD2 may be the D gene (5 bases each). CDR1 SGHVS and CDR2 FNYEAQ come from the germline V gene. CDR3 size: 19 residues. The ends were cut back, 5 bases at V and 1 base at J, with 26 bases in the middle. CDR3 nucleotide sequence: TGTGCCAGCAGCGAAAGTACCGGGACGAATTGGAGGACCCAAGAGACCCAGTACTTC. This encodes CASSESTGTNWRTQETQYF.

This chain connects TRBV14 to TRBJ2-1, with TRBD2 matching over 9 bases. With 9 bases clipped from V and 1 base from J, the junction kept 16 bases outside the gene matches. The CDR3 loop spans 18 amino acids. Per the germline V gene, CDR1 is SGHDN and CDR2 is FVKESK. The CDR3 loop reads CASGVSGRYGRSYNEQFF. Written as DNA, the CDR3 is TGTGCCAGTGGAGTTAGCGGGAGATATGGGCGGTCCTACAATGAGCAGTTCTTC.

CDR3 amino acids: CASSPGQGVLGTEAFF. The CDR3 nucleotides read TGTGCCAGCTCACCGGGACAGGGGGTTTTGGGCACTGAAGCTTTCTTT. The V call is TRBV18, the J call TRBJ1-1; 11 bases match TRBD1. Germline V gives CDR1 KGHSH, CDR2 LQKENI. The ends lost 3 bases at V and 4 bases at J; junction bases unmatched: 7. This CDR3 comprises 16 residues.

The V and J genes are TRBV4-1 and TRBJ2-1; 8 positions agree with TRBD1. V shed 0 bases and J 9 bases; nucleotides not matched to a gene: 7. The CDR3 length is 15 residues. From germline, CDR1 is MGHRA and CDR2 YSYEKL. The DNA for the CDR3 is TGCGCCAGCAGCCAAGACGGACAGGGTAAAGGTGAGCAGTTCTTC. Translated, it gives CASSQDGQGKGEQFF.

The gene calls are TRBV7-2 and TRBJ2-4, with no clear D. V was cut by 4 bases and J by 6 bases, with 10 bases left in between. The CDR3 has 13 amino acids. Germline V lookup: CDR1 SGHTA, CDR2 FQGNSA. CDR3 coding DNA: TGTGCCAGCAGCTCGACCCCCCTAAACATTCAGTACTTC. Translated, it gives CASSSTPLNIQYF.

This clonotype has only a few counts. The V and J genes are TRBV7-2 and TRBJ2-1; TRBD1 agrees at 9 bases. CDR1 is SGHTA, CDR2 FQGNSA, per germline. Trimming removed 5 bases from V and 5 bases from J; junction bases left unmatched: 7. There are 15 residues in the CDR3. The CDR3 DNA reads TGTGCCAGCAGCACCGGGACAGGGTACGACAATGAGCAGTTCTTC. It translates to CASSTGTGYDNEQFF. The complete variable domain, with remaining parts taken from reference TRBV7-2 and TRBJ2-1, reads GAGVSQSPSNKVTEKGKDVELRCDPISGHTALYWYRQSLGQGLEFLIYFQGNSAPDKSGLPSDRFSAERTGGSVSTLTIQRTQQEDSAVYLCASSTGTGYDNEQFFGPGTRLTVL.

The chain uses TRBV7-2 and TRBJ1-2; 7 bases agree with TRBD1. The CDR3 extends over 13 amino acids. Germline V lookup: CDR1 SGHTA, CDR2 FQGNSA. V lost 3 bases, J lost 6 bases, and 4 bases stayed unmatched. CDR3 nucleotide sequence: TGTGCCAGCAGCTTTAGACAGGGTGATGGCTACACCTTC. This sequence encodes CASSFRQGDGYTF.

The V call is TRBV7-8, the J call TRBJ2-3; D uncertain. Germline V lookup: CDR1 SGHVS, CDR2 FQNEAQ. The CDR3 consists of 15 residues. V lost 5 bases and J 0 bases, leaving 12 bases between the germline ends. The CDR3 loop is CASSLDWPSTDTQYF. The CDR3 nucleotides read TGTGCCAGCAGCCTCGACTGGCCTAGCACAGATACGCAGTATTTT. The full variable domain, its missing parts supplied by reference TRBV7-8 and TRBJ2-3, is GAGVSQSPRYKVAKRGQDVALRCDPISGHVSLFWYQQALGQGPEFLTYFQNEAQLDKSGLPSDRFFAERPEGSVSTLKIQRTQQEDSAVYLCASSLDWPSTDTQYFGPGTRLTVL.

The chain couples TRBV7-9 to TRBJ2-7, with 8 positions matching TRBD2. J was trimmed by 0 bases and V by 5 bases; bases with no gene match: 9. Germline V gives CDR1 SEHNR, CDR2 FQNEAQ (reference sequence). The CDR3 runs 16 residues. CDR3 DNA: TGTGCCAGCAGCCAACAGACTAGCGCGAGCTCCTACGAGCAGTACTTC. It translates to CASSQQTSASSYEQYF.

This clonotype was seen ten or more times. The J gene is TRBJ2-1, the V gene TRBV7-2, with 7 bases aligning to TRBD2. V gave up 5 bases and J gave up 1 base; unmatched junction bases: 14. The CDR3 sequence is 18 residues long. Germline values: CDR1 SGHTA, CDR2 FQGNSA. The CDR3 DNA is TGTGCCAGCAGCCCCCGTTCAAGCGGGACGACATCCTACAATGAGCAGTTCTTC. Translation gives CASSPRSSGTTSYNEQFF. Filled out from reference TRBV7-2 and TRBJ2-1, the complete variable domain reads GAGVSQSPSNKVTEKGKDVELRCDPISGHTALYWYRQSLGQGLEFLIYFQGNSAPDKSGLPSDRFSAERTGGSVSTLTIQRTQQEDSAVYLCASSPRSSGTTSYNEQFFGPGTRLTVL.

This clonotype showed up just a few times. The genes are TRBV4-1 and TRBJ1-4; no firm D call. The germline V gene encodes CDR1 MGHRA and CDR2 YSYEKL. V dropped 6 bases and J dropped 7 bases, with 15 bases sitting between them. This CDR3 is 14 amino acids long. The CDR3 loop is CASRRLVTSEKLFF. The DNA of the CDR3 is TGCGCCAGCAGGCGACTTGTTACAAGTGAAAAACTGTTTTTT.

The chain is built from TRBV12-3 or TRBV12-4 and TRBJ2-3, with a tentative D call TRBD1 (5 bases). This CDR3 is built from 15 residues. The V and J ends lost 5 bases and 0 bases respectively, with 12 bases between them. The CDR3: CASSTTGTSTDTQYF. In nucleotides, the CDR3 is TGTGCCAGCAGTACTACAGGTACTAGCACAGATACGCAGTATTTT.

This clonotype was seen only a few times. The chain couples TRBV20-1 to TRBJ1-2; 7 bases match TRBD1. Unmatched junction bases numbered 9, after V lost 5 bases and J lost 3 bases. CDR1 is DFQATT and CDR2 is SNEGSKA in the germline V gene (reference sequence). The CDR3 has 14 residues. The CDR3 loop is CSAQGEGRDYGYTF. In DNA, the CDR3 is TGCAGTGCTCAGGGGGAGGGGAGAGACTATGGCTACACCTTC.

This clonotype has at least ten counts. This chain uses TRBV7-2 with TRBJ1-2; 8 bases line up with TRBD1. V shed 5 bases and J 3 bases; nucleotides not matched to a gene: 5. The V gene's germline CDR1 is SGHTA and CDR2 FQGNSA. This CDR3 is 14 amino acids long. The CDR3 protein is CASSADREDYGYTF. The CDR3 nucleotides read TGTGCCAGCAGCGCGGACAGGGAAGACTATGGCTACACCTTC.

This clonotype was detected a few times. J is TRBJ2-1 and V is TRBV5-1, with 8 nucleotides matching TRBD2. Germline lookup yields CDR1 SGHRS and CDR2 YFSETQ. V trimming: 0 bases; J trimming: 5 bases; junction bases outside the gene matches: 7. This CDR3 spans 16 amino acids. CDR3 nucleotide sequence: TGCGCCAGCAGCTTGGGGCCTAGCGGGCAGAACAATGAGCAGTTCTTC. Protein: CASSLGPSGQNNEQFF.

The gene calls are TRBV7-9 and TRBJ1-3; no reliable D call. V was clipped by 5 bases and J by 0 bases, with 8 bases between them. This CDR3 contains 14 residues. Germline-derived CDR1 and CDR2 are SEHNR and FQNEAQ (reference sequence). Here the CDR3 reads CASSPRRSGNTIYF. Written as DNA, the CDR3 is TGTGCCAGCAGCCCCCGACGCTCTGGAAACACCATATATTTT.

Here the CDR3 DNA reads TGTGCCAGCAGCATATCCGTCGGACAGGGTAGTTACGAGCAGTACTTC. As protein: CASSISVGQGSYEQYF. The chain recombines TRBV28 with TRBJ2-7, with 8 bases lining up with TRBD1. Germline trimming cut 6 bases from V and 4 bases from J; bases unmatched to any gene: 14. This CDR3 has 16 residues. From germline, CDR1 is MDHEN and CDR2 SYDVKM.

This chain links TRBV10-3 with TRBJ2-1, with D perhaps matching TRBD1 (6 bases). The CDR3 spans 13 residues. Per germline, CDR1 ENHRY and CDR2 SYGVKD. V shed 8 bases and J shed 3 bases, with 11 bases lying between them. The CDR3 DNA sequence: TGTGCCATCGGACAGAATAGCTACAATGAGCAGTTCTTC. Residues: CAIGQNSYNEQFF.

The V call is TRBV5-1, the J call TRBJ1-1; D remains unclear. V was shortened by 3 bases and J by 7 bases, with 19 bases between the two germline ends. The CDR3 has 15 amino acids. The germline gives CDR1 SGHRS, CDR2 YFSETQ. CDR3: CASSSSGQDGNEAFF. Here the CDR3 DNA reads TGCGCCAGCAGCTCTTCCGGGCAAGACGGAAATGAAGCTTTCTTT.